This T cell receptor beta chain comes out of a study of early T cells in non-severe SARS-CoV-2 infection. The CDR3 is 16 residues long. Germline V CDR1 and CDR2: SGHAT, FQNNGV. The germline V and J ends were trimmed by 3 bases and 3 bases, with 16 bases remaining between them. This clonotype was detected once. TCRdb fed the 5' RACE reads into MiXCR, producing one record per CDR3 protein. The sample includes about 80,000 distinct CDR3 sequences, 13% to 15% of them seen just once. Sequencing used whole blood. The TCR comes from an adult who was a healthcare worker with PCR-confirmed SARS-CoV-2 infection or an uninfected control (not recorded which). The chain uses TRBV11-2 and TRBJ2-3; weak D call: TRBD2 (6 bases). DNA of the CDR3: TGTGCCAGCAGCTTTAAAGGGCTCGCGGGAACAGATACGCAGTATTTT. This gives the protein CASSFKGLAGTDTQYF.